The 18 T cell receptor beta chains below all came from one sample that was sequenced in a study of a mutant IDH1 vaccine in newly diagnosed glioma (dated by TCRdb to the early 2020s). These receptors are not linked to any known antigen. The library was built by means of the immunoSEQ multiplex PCR assay. The source is immuneACCESS, and TCRdb retained only in-frame sequences with V and J called. Part of the clones is not carried over; for the studies checked, unresolved V genes explain less than half of this, and the remainder is unexplained. This sample holds about 36,000 clones; roughly four fifths were observed only once. The top ten hold 9.5% to 13% of the sample. The sample's time point, from its label and the paper: week 5, during vaccination. Each vaccine dose was 300 ug of a 20-mer mutant IDH1 peptide in Montanide, given subcutaneously with topical imiquimod. Here the sequenced sample was PBMCs, taken from a glioma patient whose treatment included an IDH1 peptide vaccine. Source of these receptors: a man aged 45-60 years with glioma.

The V and J genes are TRBV5-4 and TRBJ2-2, with TRBD1 matching 10 bases. V was clipped by 3 bases and J by 0 bases; unmatched bases: 5. CDR3 size: 17 residues. Germline assignment: CDR1 SGHNT and CDR2 YYREEE (reference sequence). CDR3 protein: CASSSPGQGSNTGELFF. As DNA, the CDR3 is TGTGCCAGCAGCTCCCCGGGACAGGGGTCGAACACCGGGGAGCTGTTTTTT.

J is TRBJ1-1 and V is TRBV28, with D maybe TRBD1 (5 bases). Germline CDR1 is MDHEN and CDR2 is SYDVKM. The V and J ends lost 3 bases and 2 bases respectively, with 7 bases between them. The CDR3 runs 13 residues. CDR3 nucleotide sequence: TGTGCCAGCAGTTTCGGGGGTAACACTGAAGCTTTCTTT. It specifies CASSFGGNTEAFF.

The rearrangement joins TRBV9 to TRBJ2-7; the match to TRBD1 covers 7 bases. From germline, CDR1 is SGDLS and CDR2 YYNGEE. Trimming at V came to 4 bases and at J to 3 bases, leaving 13 bases not matched to a gene. This CDR3 contains 16 residues. The chain's CDR3 is CASSPHHRGGFYEQYF. DNA for the CDR3: TGTGCCAGCAGCCCACACCACAGGGGTGGGTTCTACGAGCAGTACTTC. Full variable domain (remainder filled in from reference TRBV9 and TRBJ2-7): DSGVTQTPKHLITATGQRVTLRCSPRSGDLSVYWYQQSLDQGLQFLIQYYNGEERAKGNILERFSAQQFPDLHSELNLSSLELGDSALYFCASSPHHRGGFYEQYFGPGTRLTVT.

This clone came up once. The chain uses TRBV7-2 and TRBJ1-1, with D unclear. CDR1 and CDR2 (germline): SGHTA, FQGNSA. This CDR3 spans 14 amino acids. V shed 0 bases and J shed 2 bases, with 7 bases lying between them. This chain's CDR3 is CASSLAALNTEAFF. DNA of the CDR3: TGTGCCAGCAGCTTAGCAGCATTAAACACTGAAGCTTTCTTT.

The V call is TRBV7-2, the J call TRBJ1-3, with D hard to call. Between the trimmed V and J ends, which lost 6 bases and 7 bases, there was a span of 10 bases. The CDR3 sequence is 12 residues long. Germline V gives CDR1 SGHTA, CDR2 FQGNSA. Here the CDR3 reads CASRRTGNTIYF. Here the CDR3 DNA reads TGTGCCAGCAGAAGGACGGGGAACACCATATATTTT.

The chain combines TRBV19 with TRBJ1-4, with D possibly matching TRBD1 (6 bases). This CDR3 spans 13 amino acids. Germline CDR1 is LNHDA and CDR2 is SQIVND (reference sequence). Trimming stripped 5 bases from V and 8 bases from J, with 12 bases between. CDR3 DNA: TGTGCCAGTAGTGTCGACAGGACCGAAAAACTGTTTTTT. Its translation is CASSVDRTEKLFF.

The gene calls are TRBV4-3 and TRBJ1-2; maybe TRBD1 (5 bases). The V gene's germline CDR1 is LGHNA and CDR2 YSLEER. The CDR3 spans 13 residues. The V end was cut by 2 bases, the J end by 2 bases, with 6 bases between. CDR3 nucleotides: TGCGCCAGCAGCCAACCAGGGAACTATGGCTACACCTTC. Translated: CASSQPGNYGYTF.

V usage is TRBV6-1 and J usage is TRBJ2-1; D gene unclear. Germline values: CDR1 MNHNS, CDR2 SASEGT. The CDR3 covers 9 residues. Trimming took off 9 bases at V and 10 bases at J, with 7 bases between the two ends. CDR3 sequence (DNA): TGTGCCAGTAGCTGGGAGCAGTTCTTC. Protein sequence: CASSWEQFF.

The V call is TRBV7-8, the J call TRBJ1-2; 7 bases fit TRBD1. The ends lost 1 base at V and 8 bases at J; junction bases unmatched: 7. This CDR3 contains 14 residues. The V gene's germline CDR1 is SGHVS and CDR2 FQNEAQ. DNA for the CDR3: TGTGCCAGCAGCTTAGACGGGGGACAGCGAGGCTACACCTTC. Translating it yields CASSLDGGQRGYTF.

V and J are TRBV15 and TRBJ1-1; D remains ambiguous. The V gene's germline CDR1 is LNHNV and CDR2 YYDKDF (reference sequence). The CDR3 is 12 residues long. Trimming shortened V by 4 bases and J by 2 bases, and 5 bases separated the two germline ends. The CDR3 is CATSISNTEAFF. CDR3 DNA sequence: TGTGCCACCAGCATCTCCAACACTGAAGCTTTCTTT.

This chain uses TRBV10-2 with TRBJ1-1; D is uncertain. V lost 2 bases and J 5 bases, leaving 3 bases between the germline ends. This CDR3 has 11 residues. Germline assignment: CDR1 WSHSY and CDR2 SAAADI. The CDR3 DNA reads TGCGCCAGCAGTGAGGGGACTGAAGCTTTCTTT. Encoded protein: CASSEGTEAFF.

The chain has TRBV19 and TRBJ2-6, with D perhaps TRBD1 or TRBD2 (5 bases each). The CDR3 has 15 residues. CDR1 and CDR2 (germline): LNHDA, SQIVND (reference sequence). Trimming shortened V by 7 bases and J by 4 bases, and 14 bases separated the two germline ends. CDR3 nucleotides: TGTGCCAGTACCCCGGGGACCGCGGGGGCCAACGTCCTGACTTTC. Residues: CASTPGTAGANVLTF.

The rearrangement uses TRBV9 and TRBJ2-5; no clear D. V gave up 3 bases and J gave up 0 bases, with 6 bases separating them. Germline loops: CDR1 SGDLS, CDR2 YYNGEE. There are 13 residues in the CDR3. The CDR3 DNA sequence: TGTGCCAGCAGCGCCCCCAACCAAGAGACCCAGTACTTC. Translating it yields CASSAPNQETQYF.

The V call is TRBV2, the J call TRBJ1-1; the match to TRBD1 covers 9 bases. V trimming: 6 bases; J trimming: 5 bases; junction bases outside the gene matches: 4. The CDR3 length is 13 residues. The germline gives CDR1 SNHLY, CDR2 FYNNEI. The CDR3 nucleotides read TGTGCCAGCAGACTGACAGGGGGGACTGAAGCTTTCTTT. It codes for CASRLTGGTEAFF.

This clone was seen only a few times. CDR3 DNA sequence: TGTGCCAGCAGCCAAGTTAGGGGGCTGGATACGCAGTATTTT. As protein: CASSQVRGLDTQYF. This chain links TRBV14 with TRBJ2-3, with 7 bases lining up with TRBD1. The germline CDR1 and CDR2 sequences are SGHDN and FVKESK. The CDR3 consists of 14 residues. The J segment lost 6 bases and the V segment lost 1 base, leaving 4 bases of the junction unmatched.

The chain couples TRBV14 to TRBJ2-3; TRBD2 matches at 15 bases. Germline V gene lookup returns CDR1 SGHDN and CDR2 FVKESK. Trimming cost V 4 bases and J 4 bases; bases outside gene matches: 12. The CDR3 is 19 amino acids. The CDR3 nucleotides are TGTGCCAGCAGCCGAGGGTGGACTAGCGGGAGGGCCCGACCAGATACGCAGTATTTT. This encodes CASSRGWTSGRARPDTQYF.

This chain connects TRBV10-3 to TRBJ2-1; a possible D gene is TRBD2 (6 bases). Germline V lookup: CDR1 ENHRY, CDR2 SYGVKD. V was trimmed by 3 bases and J by 5 bases, leaving 11 bases between them. The CDR3 is made up of 14 amino acids. Here the CDR3 DNA reads TGTGCCATCAGTGAAGGACTAACTAACAATGAGCAGTTCTTC. It is translated as CAISEGLTNNEQFF.

The V and J genes are TRBV6-5 and TRBJ2-7, with 8 bases that match TRBD1. Germline V CDR1 and CDR2: MNHEY, SVGAGI. The CDR3 length is 14 residues. The V and J ends lost 5 bases and 0 bases, in that order; junction bases with no gene match: 3. CDR3 bases: TGTGCCAGCAGTCGGACAGGGCGCTCCTACGAGCAGTACTTC. It translates to CASSRTGRSYEQYF.